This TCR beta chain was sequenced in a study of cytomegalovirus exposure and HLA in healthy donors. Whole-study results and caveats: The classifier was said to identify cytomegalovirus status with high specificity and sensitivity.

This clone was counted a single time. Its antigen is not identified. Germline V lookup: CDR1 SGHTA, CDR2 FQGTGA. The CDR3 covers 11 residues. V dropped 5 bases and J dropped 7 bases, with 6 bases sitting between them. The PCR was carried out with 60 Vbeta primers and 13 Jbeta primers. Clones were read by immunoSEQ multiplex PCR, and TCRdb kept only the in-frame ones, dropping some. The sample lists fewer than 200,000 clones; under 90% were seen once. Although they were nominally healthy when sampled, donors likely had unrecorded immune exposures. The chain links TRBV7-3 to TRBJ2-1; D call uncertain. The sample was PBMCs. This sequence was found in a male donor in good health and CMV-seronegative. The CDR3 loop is CASSNFNEQFF. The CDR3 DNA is TGTGCCAGCAGCAACTTTAATGAGCAGTTCTTC.